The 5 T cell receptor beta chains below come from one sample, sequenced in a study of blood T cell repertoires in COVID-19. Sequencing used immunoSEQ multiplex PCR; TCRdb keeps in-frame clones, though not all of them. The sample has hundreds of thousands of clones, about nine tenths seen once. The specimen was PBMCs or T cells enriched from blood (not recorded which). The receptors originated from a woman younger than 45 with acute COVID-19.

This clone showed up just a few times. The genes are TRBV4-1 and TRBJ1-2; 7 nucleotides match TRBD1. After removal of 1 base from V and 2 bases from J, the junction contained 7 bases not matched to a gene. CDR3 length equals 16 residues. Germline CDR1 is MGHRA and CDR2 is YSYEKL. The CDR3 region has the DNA TGCGCCAGCAGCCAAGGGGGACAGCGAGCCAACTATGGCTACACCTTC. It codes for CASSQGGQRANYGYTF.

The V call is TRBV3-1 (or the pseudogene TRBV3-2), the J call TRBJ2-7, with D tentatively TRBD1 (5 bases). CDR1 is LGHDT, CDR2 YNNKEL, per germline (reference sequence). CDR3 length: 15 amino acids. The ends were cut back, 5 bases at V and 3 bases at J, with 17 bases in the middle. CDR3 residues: CASSANVGRLYEQYF. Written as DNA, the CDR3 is TGTGCCAGCAGCGCGAATGTGGGGCGGCTCTACGAGCAGTACTTC.

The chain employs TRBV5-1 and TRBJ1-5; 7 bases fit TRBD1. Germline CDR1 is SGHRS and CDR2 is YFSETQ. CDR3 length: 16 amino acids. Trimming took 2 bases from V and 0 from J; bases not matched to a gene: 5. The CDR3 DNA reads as TGCGCCAGCAGCTTCGACGGGACAGATAGCAATCAGCCCCAGCATTTT. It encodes CASSFDGTDSNQPQHF.

This CDR3 is CASRMGQALRYSNQPQHF. The CDR3 DNA follows: TGTGCCAGTAGGATGGGACAGGCCCTTCGGTATAGCAATCAGCCCCAGCATTTT. V usage is TRBV19 and J usage is TRBJ1-5; 8 nucleotides line up with TRBD1. CDR3 size: 18 residues. The J segment lost 0 bases and the V segment lost 6 bases, leaving 13 bases of the junction unmatched. In germline, CDR1 is LNHDA, CDR2 SQIVND (reference sequence).

CDR3 protein: CASSEDGKNTGELFF. CDR3 in DNA: TGCGCCAGCAGTGAGGACGGGAAGAACACCGGGGAGCTGTTTTTT. V gene TRBV10-2 combines with J gene TRBJ2-2, with a tentative D call TRBD2 (5 bases). The CDR3 runs 15 residues. Germline assignment: CDR1 WSHSY and CDR2 SAAADI. With 2 bases removed from V and 1 base from J, the gap between germline ends came to 8 bases.